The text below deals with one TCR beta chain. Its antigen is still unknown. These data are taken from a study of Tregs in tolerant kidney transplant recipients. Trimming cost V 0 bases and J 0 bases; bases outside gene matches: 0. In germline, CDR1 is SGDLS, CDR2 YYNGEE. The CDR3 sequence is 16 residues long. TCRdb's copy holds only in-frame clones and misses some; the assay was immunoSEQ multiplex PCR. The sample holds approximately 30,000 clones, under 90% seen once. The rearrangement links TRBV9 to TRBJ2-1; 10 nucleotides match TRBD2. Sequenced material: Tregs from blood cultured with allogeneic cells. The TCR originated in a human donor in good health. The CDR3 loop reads CASSVASGGSYNEQFF. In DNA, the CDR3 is TGTGCCAGCAGCGTAGCTAGCGGGGGCTCCTACAATGAGCAGTTCTTC.